This T cell receptor (beta chain) was obtained from a study of blood T cell repertoires in COVID-19. Study at large: The United States, Italy and Spain provided the acute and convalescent COVID-19 samples.

How the authors handled the data: Amplification with reference gene primers provided the estimates of nucleated cell counts. The assay was immunoSEQ multiplex PCR, and TCRdb's table has in-frame clones only and misses some. V and J calls and clone size are those listed in that table; D and trimming were worked out from the DNA. The sample consists of some 290,000 clones, 90% of them appearing once. The CDR3 covers 13 residues. The germline CDR1 and CDR2 sequences are KGHSH and LQKENI. V was pared by 3 bases and J by 8 bases, with 11 bases between. Sequenced: peripheral blood. This sequence joins TRBV18 and TRBJ1-3; D unresolved. This TCR was sampled from a woman aged 40 to 49 with COVID-19, enrolled during active disease. CDR3 coding DNA: TGTGCCAGCTCACCCTTAAGCCGGGACACCATATATTTT. It encodes CASSPLSRDTIYF.